The 24 T cell receptor beta chains presented below share a single source sample, sequenced in a study of T cells in Graves' hyperthyroidism and ophthalmopathy. From RNA transcripts, TCR beta CDR3 regions were amplified. The HTBI set primed first-round TCR CDR3 RT-PCR. TCRdb re-called the multiplex PCR reads through MiXCR, storing one row per CDR3 protein. Of 300,000 to 400,000 distinct CDR3 sequences listed, about 15% are singletons. Sequencing was performed on blood. The receptors derive from a woman in her twenties or thirties with Graves' hyperthyroidism.

This clonotype was detected a few times. The DNA of the CDR3 is TGTGCCAGCAGCTTAATCGGGGGACAGTACTCAGAGACCCAGTACTTC. Translated: CASSLIGGQYSETQYF. The V call is TRBV7-6, the J call TRBJ2-5; TRBD1 is a possible D gene (7 bases). The CDR3 is made up of 16 amino acids. Trimming took off 2 bases at V and 4 bases at J, with 17 bases between the two ends. Per germline, CDR1 SGHVS and CDR2 FNYEAQ.

This clonotype was picked up many times. The rearrangement joins TRBV29-1 to TRBJ2-1, with D possibly being TRBD2 (6 bases). Trimming stripped 4 bases from V and 6 bases from J, with 16 bases between. Looked up from germline, CDR1 is SQVTM and CDR2 is ANQGSEA. The CDR3 contains 14 residues. The CDR3 DNA reads as TGCAGCGTTGTAACGATGGCGGGACGCAATGAGCAGTTCTTC. This codes for CSVVTMAGRNEQFF.

This clonotype has a handful of counts. The rearrangement joins TRBV19 to TRBJ2-3; 12 bases map to TRBD2. V trimming: 10 bases; J trimming: 3 bases; junction bases outside the gene matches: 11. CDR1 LNHDA and CDR2 SQIVND come from the germline V gene (reference sequence). The CDR3 covers 16 residues. CDR3 residues: CATRTTSGSVTDTQYF. The CDR3 nucleotides read TGTGCCACTAGAACGACTAGCGGGAGTGTGACAGATACGCAGTATTTT.

This clonotype was seen at least ten times. The CDR3 loop reads CATSDRKASLEDRAYEQYF. DNA for the CDR3: TGTGCCACCAGTGATCGAAAGGCATCTTTGGAGGACCGAGCCTACGAGCAGTACTTC. The rearrangement links TRBV24-1 to TRBJ2-7; possible D gene TRBD2, 5 bases. Germline CDR1 is KGHDR and CDR2 is SFDVKD. V lost 3 bases and J lost 2, with 25 bases in between. The CDR3 totals 19 residues.

The sample holds many counts of this clonotype. This chain links TRBV7-6 with TRBJ2-1; 7 bases line up with TRBD2. After removal of 1 base from V and 7 bases from J, the junction contained 7 bases not matched to a gene. The CDR3 sequence is 15 residues long. The V gene's germline CDR1 is SGHVS and CDR2 FNYEAQ. DNA for the CDR3: TGTGCCAGCAGCTTAGAACCGGGAGGCCTGAATGAGCAGTTCTTC. This gives the protein CASSLEPGGLNEQFF.

V is TRBV18 and J is TRBJ2-7; D possibly corresponds to TRBD1 (5 bases). The CDR3 covers 13 residues. Trimming pared 3 bases from V and 7 bases from J, leaving 13 bases between. Germline CDR1 reads KGHSH; CDR2 reads LQKENI. Here the CDR3 DNA reads TGTGCCAGCTCACCTCCCGACAGCCCTGAGCAGTACTTC. Protein: CASSPPDSPEQYF.

The gene calls are TRBV20-1 and TRBJ1-5; the D is unclear. Trimming removed 6 bases from V and 4 bases from J, with 10 bases in between. The CDR3 covers 12 residues. The germline V gene has CDR1 DFQATT and CDR2 SNEGSKA (reference sequence). The CDR3 nucleotides are TGCAGTGCGGGGTATACTAATCAGCCCCAGCATTTT. Translating it yields CSAGYTNQPQHF.

By share, this clonotype ranks as medium-sized (0.01 to 0.1%). The chain carries TRBV28 and TRBJ2-7; 11 positions agree with TRBD2. Losses at the gene ends were 6 bases for V and 5 bases for J; bases not matched to a gene: 6. CDR1 is MDHEN and CDR2 is SYDVKM in the germline V gene. This CDR3 spans 14 amino acids. Written as DNA, the CDR3 is TGTGCCAGCAGAGACACTAGCGGGAGCAACGAGCAGTACTTC. Translation gives CASRDTSGSNEQYF.

The chain links TRBV29-1 to TRBJ2-7; D gene ambiguous. There are 11 residues in the CDR3. Germline CDR1 is SQVTM and CDR2 is ANQGSEA. Trimming removed 4 bases from V and 5 bases from J, with 9 bases in between. In nucleotides, the CDR3 is TGCAGCGTTGTCACGGGCAACGAGCAGTACTTC. Translation gives CSVVTGNEQYF.

This clonotype was seen ten or more times. This chain links TRBV28 with TRBJ2-1, with D hard to call. Trimming removed 8 bases from V and 2 bases from J, with 19 bases in between. This CDR3 is built from 16 residues. The V gene's germline CDR1 is MDHEN and CDR2 SYDVKM. CDR3 in amino acids: CASYSDFAVTYNEQFF. The CDR3 coding sequence is TGTGCCAGCTATTCAGACTTCGCGGTCACCTACAATGAGCAGTTCTTC.

This clonotype has just a few counts. The genes are TRBV28 and TRBJ1-4, with 7 bases aligning to TRBD1. The CDR3 is 15 residues long. Trimming removed 4 bases from V and 4 bases from J; junction bases left unmatched: 6. The germline V gene has CDR1 MDHEN and CDR2 SYDVKM. The CDR3 is CASSSRDSFNEKLFF. CDR3 coding DNA: TGTGCCAGCAGTTCCCGGGACAGTTTTAATGAAAAACTGTTTTTT.

V gene TRBV7-9 combines with J gene TRBJ2-5; 7 bases line up with TRBD2. The germline gives CDR1 SEHNR, CDR2 FQNEAQ (reference sequence). This CDR3 comprises 15 residues. After removal of 5 bases from V and 7 bases from J, the junction contained 13 bases not matched to a gene. As DNA, the CDR3 is TGTGCCAGCAGCCCCTACGGCGGGAGTAGGGGGACCCAGTACTTC. It yields the protein CASSPYGGSRGTQYF.

The chain is built from TRBV20-1 and TRBJ2-7; 7 bases line up with TRBD1. Per germline, CDR1 DFQATT and CDR2 SNEGSKA (reference sequence). This CDR3 has 15 amino acids. J was trimmed by 2 bases and V by 0 bases; bases with no gene match: 7. CDR3 region: CSAREFLGTAYEQYF. The DNA for the CDR3 is TGCAGTGCTAGAGAATTTCTTGGGACAGCCTACGAGCAGTACTTC.

Of note for this clonotype: This may come from a read error, since a much larger clone is one base off. The chain has TRBV7-6 and TRBJ2-7; D remains unclear. Looked up from germline, CDR1 is SGHVS and CDR2 is FNYEAQ. The CDR3 runs 15 residues. This CDR3 reads CASSLESARWYGQYF. CDR3 in DNA: TGTGCCAGCAGCTTAGAGTCTGCTCGGTGGTACGGGCAGTACTTC.

This clonotype was counted many times. The chain is built from TRBV11-2 and TRBJ2-1; D is possibly TRBD2 (6 bases). Germline-derived CDR1 and CDR2 are SGHAT and FQNNGV. This CDR3 region has 16 residues. Between the trimmed V and J ends, which lost 1 base and 2 bases, there was a span of 12 bases. In DNA, the CDR3 is TGTGCCAGCAGCTTAGTCTACAGCGGGCCCTACAATGAGCAGTTCTTC. Protein product: CASSLVYSGPYNEQFF.

This clonotype has ten or more counts. V gene TRBV6-1 combines with J gene TRBJ1-3; no firm D call. Germline-derived CDR1 and CDR2 are MNHNS and SASEGT. Between the trimmed V and J ends, which lost 8 bases and 6 bases, there was a span of 11 bases. This CDR3 is 12 amino acids long. The CDR3 sequence is CASSTVQNTIYF. CDR3 DNA sequence: TGTGCCAGCTCCACAGTTCAAAACACCATATATTTT.

The chain combines TRBV11-2 with TRBJ1-4; tentative D call: TRBD1 (5 bases). This CDR3 spans 14 amino acids. Deletions cut 4 bases from V and 7 bases from J, with 13 bases between. CDR1 is SGHAT and CDR2 is FQNNGV in the germline V gene. Written as DNA, the CDR3 is TGTGCCAGCAGCTACAGGCCCCGGGGTGAAAAACTGTTTTTT. Encoded protein: CASSYRPRGEKLFF.

This clonotype was detected a few times. The chain joins TRBV7-6 to TRBJ2-2, with a tentative D call TRBD1 (5 bases). Germline lookup yields CDR1 SGHVS and CDR2 FNYEAQ. This CDR3 comprises 18 residues. Trimming took off 5 bases at V and 2 bases at J, with 21 bases between the two ends. CDR3 coding DNA: TGTGCCAGCAGCCCATCCAGGGTGGGCAGGGCAAACACCGGGGAGCTGTTTTTT. It translates to CASSPSRVGRANTGELFF.

This clonotype came up many times. The chain recombines TRBV7-9 with TRBJ2-1; D is undetermined. CDR1 is SEHNR and CDR2 is FQNEAQ in the germline V gene (reference sequence). V gave up 1 base and J gave up 9 bases, with 13 bases separating them. The CDR3 sequence is 14 residues long. The CDR3 loop is CASSLELDGLEQFF. In DNA, the CDR3 is TGTGCCAGCAGCTTAGAATTGGACGGCCTTGAGCAGTTCTTC.

This clonotype was detected ten times or more. This chain uses TRBV28 with TRBJ2-3; D may match TRBD1 or TRBD2 (5 bases each). The CDR3 length is 15 residues. From germline, CDR1 is MDHEN and CDR2 SYDVKM. V was shortened by 6 bases and J by 2 bases, with 15 bases between the two germline ends. The CDR3 loop reads CASRLRDDLTDTQYF. CDR3 nucleotide sequence: TGTGCCAGCAGACTCCGGGACGACCTCACAGATACGCAGTATTTT.

J is TRBJ2-7 and V is TRBV20-1; TRBD1 aligns across 8 bases. CDR1 and CDR2 (germline): DFQATT, SNEGSKA (reference sequence). V gave up 0 bases and J gave up 7 bases; unmatched junction bases: 2. The CDR3 is 12 amino acids. The CDR3 protein is CSARDRDREQYF. The CDR3 coding sequence is TGCAGTGCTAGAGATCGGGACAGGGAGCAGTACTTC.

This clonotype was recorded many times. The J gene is TRBJ2-5, the V gene TRBV6-2 or TRBV6-3; 12 nucleotides agree with TRBD2. This CDR3 region has 15 residues. Germline values: CDR1 MNHEY, CDR2 SVGEGT. Unmatched junction bases numbered 8, after V lost 8 bases and J lost 4 bases. The CDR3 protein is CASGSTSGRPETQYF. CDR3 nucleotides: TGTGCCAGCGGTTCGACTAGCGGGAGACCAGAGACCCAGTACTTC.

This clonotype was found a few times. The chain links TRBV5-6 to TRBJ2-1; TRBD2 agrees at 9 bases. From germline, CDR1 is SGHDT and CDR2 YYEEEE. The CDR3 is 15 residues long. The V and J ends lost 0 bases and 9 bases, in that order; junction bases with no gene match: 7. CDR3 DNA sequence: TGTGCCAGCAGCTTGGGACTAGCGGAGGTGGGTGAGCAGTTCTTC. This encodes CASSLGLAEVGEQFF.

This clonotype came up many times. The chain couples TRBV7-6 to TRBJ1-5; 7 positions match TRBD1. This CDR3 spans 16 amino acids. Looked up from germline, CDR1 is SGHVS and CDR2 is FNYEAQ. With V trimmed by 5 bases and J by 0 bases, 7 bases remained unmatched. The CDR3 bases are TGTGCCAGCAGCCCGGCAGGGGGTTTTAGCAATCAGCCCCAGCATTTT. The encoded protein is CASSPAGGFSNQPQHF.